This TCR beta chain derives from a study of blood T cell repertoires in COVID-19. The assay was immunoSEQ multiplex PCR, and TCRdb's table has in-frame clones only and misses some. The sample includes 120,000 or so clones, roughly 84% of them seen just once. Deletions cut 4 bases from V and 4 bases from J, with 23 bases between. The germline V gene encodes CDR1 SGHTA and CDR2 FQGNSA. The CDR3 has 18 residues. Enrollees, roughly 18 to 89 years old, lived in fewer than 25 US areas. Two negative PCRs, clearance, or symptom resolution were required of recovered Cohort 3 donors. The chain carries TRBV7-2 and TRBJ2-1; a weak D match, TRBD2 (6 bases). The specimen was PBMCs or T cells enriched from blood (not recorded which). The clonotype was recovered from a woman in her thirties who had recovered from COVID-19. The CDR3 loop is CASSSQTGGLLFYNEQFF. The CDR3 DNA follows: TGTGCCAGCAGCTCCCAGACTGGGGGACTTCTCTTTTACAATGAGCAGTTCTTC.